Given below is one T cell receptor beta chain in context. The antigen is unknown. This specimen comes from a study of vaccination effects on CD4 cells after COVID-19. The protocol was immunoSEQ multiplex PCR, while the TCRdb copy is restricted to in-frame clones and leaves out a portion. The table lists 50,000 or so clones, more than 70% of them singletons. Sequencing in the ViraFEST assay came after antigen-specific CD4+ T cells had been expanded with viral peptide pools, which were used to stimulate PBMC. At the end of less than 12 days of culture, CD4+ T cells were isolated. All vaccine recipients tested negative for nucleocapsid antibodies and had never contracted SARS-CoV-2 infection. Sequenced material: CD4+ T cells from PBMCs cultured with HCoV-OC43 spike peptides, taken before COVID-19 vaccination. The subset denotes: HCoV-OC43 spike overlapping peptide pool stimulation. This clonotype was sampled from a human donor who received a COVID-19 vaccine.

CDR3 region: CAISEGAGYEQYV. The CDR3 nucleotides are TGTGCCATCAGTGAAGGGGCCGGGTACGAGCAGTACGTC. The chain uses TRBV10-3 and TRBJ2-7; tentatively, D is TRBD1 (5 bases). The germline V gene has CDR1 ENHRY and CDR2 SYGVKD. The ends were cut back, 3 bases at V and 4 bases at J, with 10 bases in the middle. This CDR3 contains 13 residues.